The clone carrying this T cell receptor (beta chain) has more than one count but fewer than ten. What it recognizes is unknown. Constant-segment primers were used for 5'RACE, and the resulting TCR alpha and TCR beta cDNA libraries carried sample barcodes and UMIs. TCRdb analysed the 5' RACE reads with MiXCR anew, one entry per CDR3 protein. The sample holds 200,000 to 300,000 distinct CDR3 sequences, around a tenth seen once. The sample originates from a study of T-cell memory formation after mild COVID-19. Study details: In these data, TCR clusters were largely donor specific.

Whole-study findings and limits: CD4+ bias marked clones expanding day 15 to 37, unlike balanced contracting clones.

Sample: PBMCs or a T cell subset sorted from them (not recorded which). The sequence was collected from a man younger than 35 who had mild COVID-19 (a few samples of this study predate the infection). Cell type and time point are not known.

The CDR3 sequence: CASSQFSGVSTDTQYF. In DNA form, the CDR3 reads TGCGCCAGCAGCCAATTTAGCGGGGTGAGCACAGATACGCAGTATTTT. The J gene is TRBJ2-3, the V gene TRBV4-1; 8 nucleotides agree with TRBD2. Germline assignment: CDR1 MGHRA and CDR2 YSYEKL. V was clipped by 2 bases and J by 0 bases; unmatched bases: 4. There are 16 residues in the CDR3.